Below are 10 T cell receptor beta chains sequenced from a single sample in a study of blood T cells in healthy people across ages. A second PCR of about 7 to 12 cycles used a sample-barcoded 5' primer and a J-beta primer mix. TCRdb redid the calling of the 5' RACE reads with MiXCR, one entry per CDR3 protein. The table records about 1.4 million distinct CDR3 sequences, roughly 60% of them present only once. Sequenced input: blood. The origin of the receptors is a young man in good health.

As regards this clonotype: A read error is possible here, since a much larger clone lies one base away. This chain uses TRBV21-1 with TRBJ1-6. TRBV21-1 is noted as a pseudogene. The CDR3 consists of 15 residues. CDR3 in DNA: TGTGCCAGCAAGAGGTTGGGGTCCTATAATTCACTCCTCCACTTT. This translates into CASKRLGSYNSLLHF.

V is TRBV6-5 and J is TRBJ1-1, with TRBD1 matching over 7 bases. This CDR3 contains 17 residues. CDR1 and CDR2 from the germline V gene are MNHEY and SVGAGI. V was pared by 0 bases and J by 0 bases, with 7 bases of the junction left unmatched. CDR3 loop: CASSYSRGDSMNTEAFF. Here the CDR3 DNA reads TGTGCCAGCAGTTACTCGAGAGGGGACAGTATGAACACTGAAGCTTTCTTT.

This CDR3 is CASSLADAPYEQYF. CDR3 bases: TGTGCCAGCAGCTTAGCGGATGCCCCCTACGAGCAGTACTTC. The chain links TRBV7-9 to TRBJ2-7; D remains ambiguous. CDR1 and CDR2 from the germline V gene are SEHNR and FQNEAQ (reference sequence). V dropped 0 bases and J dropped 2 bases, with 8 bases sitting between them. The CDR3 contains 14 residues.

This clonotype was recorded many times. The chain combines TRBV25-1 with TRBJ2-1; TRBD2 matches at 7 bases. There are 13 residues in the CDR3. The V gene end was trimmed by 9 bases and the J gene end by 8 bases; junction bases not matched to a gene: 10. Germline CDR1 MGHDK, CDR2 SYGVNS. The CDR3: CASWKSGGHEQFF. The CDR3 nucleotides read TGTGCCAGTTGGAAGTCGGGGGGTCATGAGCAGTTCTTC.

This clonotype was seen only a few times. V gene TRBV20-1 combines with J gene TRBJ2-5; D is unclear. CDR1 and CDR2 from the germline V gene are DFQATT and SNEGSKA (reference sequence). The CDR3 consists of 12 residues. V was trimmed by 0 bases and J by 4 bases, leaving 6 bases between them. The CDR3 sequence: CSAREVRETQYF. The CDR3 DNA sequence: TGCAGTGCTAGAGAAGTGCGAGAGACCCAGTACTTC.

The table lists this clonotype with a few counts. CDR3 sequence (DNA): TGCAGCGTTGAATCGACGGGAGATACGCAGTATTTT. Its protein is CSVESTGDTQYF. The chain combines TRBV29-1 with TRBJ2-3, with no clear D. This CDR3 is 12 amino acids long. Germline-derived CDR1 and CDR2 are SQVTM and ANQGSEA. V was pared by 2 bases and J by 5 bases, with 8 bases between.

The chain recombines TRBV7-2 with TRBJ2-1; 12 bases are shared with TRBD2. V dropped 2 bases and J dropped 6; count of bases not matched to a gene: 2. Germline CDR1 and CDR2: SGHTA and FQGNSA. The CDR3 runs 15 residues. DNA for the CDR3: TGTGCCAGCAGCTTATGGACTAGCGGGACCAATGAGCAGTTCTTC. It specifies CASSLWTSGTNEQFF.

As DNA, the CDR3 is TGTGCCAGTTCGGGTGAACTCGGGACAGCCTATTCCAGCTCTTACGAGCAGTACTTC. Translating gives CASSGELGTAYSSSYEQYF. V and J are TRBV25-1 and TRBJ2-7; TRBD1 agrees at 7 bases. Germline values: CDR1 MGHDK, CDR2 SYGVNS. The CDR3 runs to 19 residues. Germline trimming cut 9 bases from V and 4 bases from J; bases unmatched to any gene: 27.

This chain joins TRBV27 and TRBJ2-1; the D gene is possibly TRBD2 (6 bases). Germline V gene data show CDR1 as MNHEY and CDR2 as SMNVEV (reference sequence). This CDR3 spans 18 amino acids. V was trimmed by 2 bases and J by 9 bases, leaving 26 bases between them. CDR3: CASSLTIFRASEEGEQFF. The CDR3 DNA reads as TGTGCCAGCAGTTTAACGATCTTCCGGGCCTCGGAGGAGGGTGAGCAGTTCTTC.

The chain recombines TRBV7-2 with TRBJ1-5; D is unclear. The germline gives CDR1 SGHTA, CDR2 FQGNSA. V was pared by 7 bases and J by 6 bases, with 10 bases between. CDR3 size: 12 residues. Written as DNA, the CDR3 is TGTGCCAGCACTATGGCTGGTCAGCCCCAGCATTTT. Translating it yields CASTMAGQPQHF.